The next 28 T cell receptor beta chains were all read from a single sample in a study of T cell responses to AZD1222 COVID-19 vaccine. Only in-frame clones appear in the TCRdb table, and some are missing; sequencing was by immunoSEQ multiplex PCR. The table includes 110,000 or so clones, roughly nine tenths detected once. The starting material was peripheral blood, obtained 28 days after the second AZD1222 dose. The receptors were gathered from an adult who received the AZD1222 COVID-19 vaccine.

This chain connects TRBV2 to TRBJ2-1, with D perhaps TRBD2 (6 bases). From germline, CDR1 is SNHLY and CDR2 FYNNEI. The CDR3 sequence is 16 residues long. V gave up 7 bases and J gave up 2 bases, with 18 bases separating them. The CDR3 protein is CASTRQSGGAYNEQFF. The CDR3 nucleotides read TGTGCCAGCACCCGACAGAGCGGAGGGGCCTACAATGAGCAGTTCTTC.

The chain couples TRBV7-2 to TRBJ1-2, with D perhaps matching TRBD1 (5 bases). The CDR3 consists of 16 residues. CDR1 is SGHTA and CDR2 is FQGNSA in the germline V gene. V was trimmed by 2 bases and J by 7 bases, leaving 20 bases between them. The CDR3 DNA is TGTGCCAGCAGCTTACCGAATCAGGGACGGGTTGGTGGCTACACCTTC. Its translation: CASSLPNQGRVGGYTF.

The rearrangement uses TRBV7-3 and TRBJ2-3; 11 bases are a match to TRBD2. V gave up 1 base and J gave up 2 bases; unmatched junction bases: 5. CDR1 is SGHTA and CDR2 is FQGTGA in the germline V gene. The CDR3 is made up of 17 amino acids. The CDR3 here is CASSLNPGLADTDTQYF. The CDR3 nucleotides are TGTGCCAGCAGCTTAAATCCGGGACTAGCGGACACAGATACGCAGTATTTT.

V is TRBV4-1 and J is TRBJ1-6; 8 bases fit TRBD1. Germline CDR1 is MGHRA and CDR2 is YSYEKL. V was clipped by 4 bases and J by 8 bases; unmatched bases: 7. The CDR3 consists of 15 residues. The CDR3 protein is CASSLWTGIDSPLHF. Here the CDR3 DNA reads TGCGCCAGCAGCCTTTGGACAGGGATAGATTCACCCCTCCACTTT.

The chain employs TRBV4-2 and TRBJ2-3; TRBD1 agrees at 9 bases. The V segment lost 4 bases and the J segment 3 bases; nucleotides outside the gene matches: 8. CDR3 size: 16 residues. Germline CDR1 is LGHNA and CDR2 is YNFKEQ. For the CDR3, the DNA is TGTGCCAGCAGCCCGGGGGACAGGGCCGGAACAGATACGCAGTATTTT. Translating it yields CASSPGDRAGTDTQYF.

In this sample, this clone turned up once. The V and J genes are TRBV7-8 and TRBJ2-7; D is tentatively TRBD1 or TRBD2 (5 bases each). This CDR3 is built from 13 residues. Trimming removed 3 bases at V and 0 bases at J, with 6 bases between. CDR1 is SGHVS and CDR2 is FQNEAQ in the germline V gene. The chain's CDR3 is CASSFGGSYEQYF. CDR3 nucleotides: TGTGCCAGCAGCTTTGGGGGCTCCTACGAGCAGTACTTC.

CDR3: CASSRGSYEQYF. The CDR3 nucleotides read TGTGCCAGCAGTCGGGGGAGCTACGAGCAGTACTTC. V and J are TRBV5-8 and TRBJ2-7; D is perhaps TRBD2 (6 bases). The CDR3 is made up of 12 amino acids. In germline, CDR1 is SGHTS, CDR2 YDEGEE. V gave up 5 bases and J gave up 3 bases, with 9 bases separating them.

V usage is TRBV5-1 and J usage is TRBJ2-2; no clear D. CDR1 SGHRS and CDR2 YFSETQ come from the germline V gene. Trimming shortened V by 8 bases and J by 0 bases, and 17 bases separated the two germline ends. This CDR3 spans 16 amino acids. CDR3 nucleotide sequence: TGCGCCAGTACCCGGATAGCCCCCGCGAACACCGGGGAGCTGTTTTTT. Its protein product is CASTRIAPANTGELFF.

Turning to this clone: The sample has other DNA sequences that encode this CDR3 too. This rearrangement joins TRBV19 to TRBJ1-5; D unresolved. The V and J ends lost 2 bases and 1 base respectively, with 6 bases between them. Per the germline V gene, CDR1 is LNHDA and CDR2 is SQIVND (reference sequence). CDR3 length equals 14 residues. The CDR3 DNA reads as TGTGCCAGTAGTATAACCGGAAGCAATCAGCCCCAGCATTTT. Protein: CASSITGSNQPQHF.

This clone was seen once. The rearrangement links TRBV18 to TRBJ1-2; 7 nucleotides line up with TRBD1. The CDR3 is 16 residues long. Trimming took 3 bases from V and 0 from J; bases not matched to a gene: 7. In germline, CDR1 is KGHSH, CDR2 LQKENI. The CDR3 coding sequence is TGTGCCAGCTCACCGGACCAGGGGGTGGCTAACTATGGCTACACCTTC. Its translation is CASSPDQGVANYGYTF.

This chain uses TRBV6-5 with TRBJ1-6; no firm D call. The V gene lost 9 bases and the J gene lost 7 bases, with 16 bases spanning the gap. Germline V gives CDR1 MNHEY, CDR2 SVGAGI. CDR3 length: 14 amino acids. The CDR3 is CASNSRTGNSPLHF. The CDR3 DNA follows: TGTGCCAGTAACAGTCGTACGGGGAATTCACCCCTCCACTTT.

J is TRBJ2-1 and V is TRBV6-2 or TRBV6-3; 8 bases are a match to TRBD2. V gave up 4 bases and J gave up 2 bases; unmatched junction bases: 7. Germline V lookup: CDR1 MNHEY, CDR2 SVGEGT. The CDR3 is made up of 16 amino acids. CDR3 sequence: CASSSGGAGTYNEQFF. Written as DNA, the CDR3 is TGTGCCAGCAGTTCCGGGGGGGCGGGAACCTACAATGAGCAGTTCTTC.

This CDR3 is CASNQLAGSPLHF. The CDR3 coding sequence is TGTGCCAGTAATCAGCTGGCGGGGTCACCCCTCCACTTT. This chain uses TRBV19 with TRBJ1-6; D is unclear. Per germline, CDR1 LNHDA and CDR2 SQIVND (reference sequence). This CDR3 is 13 amino acids long. The V gene lost 7 bases and the J gene lost 10 bases, with 14 bases spanning the gap.

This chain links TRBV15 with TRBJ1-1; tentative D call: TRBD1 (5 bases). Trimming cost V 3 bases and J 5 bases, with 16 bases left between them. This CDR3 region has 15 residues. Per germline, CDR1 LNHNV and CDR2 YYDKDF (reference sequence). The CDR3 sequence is CATSSKPGGGTEAFF. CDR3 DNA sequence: TGTGCCACCAGCAGCAAACCCGGGGGGGGGACTGAAGCTTTCTTT.

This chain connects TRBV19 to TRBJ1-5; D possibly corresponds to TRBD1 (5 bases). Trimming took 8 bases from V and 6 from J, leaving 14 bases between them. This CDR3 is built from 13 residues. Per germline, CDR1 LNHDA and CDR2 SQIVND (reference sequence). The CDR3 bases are TGTGCCAGTTACGGGGCCGGGAGTCAGCCCCAGCATTTT. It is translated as CASYGAGSQPQHF.

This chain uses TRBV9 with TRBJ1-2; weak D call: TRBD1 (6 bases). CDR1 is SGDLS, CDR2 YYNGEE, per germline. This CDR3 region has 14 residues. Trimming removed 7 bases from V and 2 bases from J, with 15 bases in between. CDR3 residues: CASHRQAPNYGYTF. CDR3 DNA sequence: TGTGCCAGCCACCGACAGGCTCCGAACTATGGCTACACCTTC.

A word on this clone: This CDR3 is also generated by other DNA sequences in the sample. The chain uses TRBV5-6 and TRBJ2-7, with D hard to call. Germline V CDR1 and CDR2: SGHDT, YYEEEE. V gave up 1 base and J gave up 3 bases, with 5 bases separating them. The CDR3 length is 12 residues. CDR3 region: CASSLPGYEQYF. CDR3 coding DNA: TGTGCCAGCAGCTTGCCAGGCTACGAGCAGTACTTC.

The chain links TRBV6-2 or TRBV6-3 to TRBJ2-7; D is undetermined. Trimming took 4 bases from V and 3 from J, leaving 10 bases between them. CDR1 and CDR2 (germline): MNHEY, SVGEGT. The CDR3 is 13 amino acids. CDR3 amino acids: CASSLRSRYEQYF. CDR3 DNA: TGTGCCAGCAGTTTGAGGAGCCGCTACGAGCAGTACTTC.

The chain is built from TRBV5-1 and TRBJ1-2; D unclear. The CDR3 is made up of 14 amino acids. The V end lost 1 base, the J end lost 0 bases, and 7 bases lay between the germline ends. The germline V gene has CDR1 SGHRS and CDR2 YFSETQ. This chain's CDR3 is CASSLYRANYGYTF. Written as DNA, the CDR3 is TGCGCCAGCAGCTTGTACAGAGCTAACTATGGCTACACCTTC.

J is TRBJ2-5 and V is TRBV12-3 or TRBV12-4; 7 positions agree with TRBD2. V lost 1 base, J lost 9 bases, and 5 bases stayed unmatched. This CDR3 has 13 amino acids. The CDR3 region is CASSLVGSGAQYF. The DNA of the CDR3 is TGTGCCAGCAGTTTAGTGGGAAGCGGGGCCCAGTACTTC.

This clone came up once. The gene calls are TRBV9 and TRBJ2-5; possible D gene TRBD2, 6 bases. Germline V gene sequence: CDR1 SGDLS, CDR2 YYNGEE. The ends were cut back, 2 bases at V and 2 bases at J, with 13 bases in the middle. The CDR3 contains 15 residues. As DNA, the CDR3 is TGTGCCAGCAGCGTGGATAGCGGAATTCAAGAGACCCAGTACTTC. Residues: CASSVDSGIQETQYF.

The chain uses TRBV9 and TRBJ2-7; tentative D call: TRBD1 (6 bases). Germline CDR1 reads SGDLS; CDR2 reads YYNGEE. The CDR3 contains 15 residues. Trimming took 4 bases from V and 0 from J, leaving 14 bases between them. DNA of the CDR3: TGTGCCAGCAGCACCAGAGGGGGTCCCTCCTACGAGCAGTACTTC. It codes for CASSTRGGPSYEQYF.

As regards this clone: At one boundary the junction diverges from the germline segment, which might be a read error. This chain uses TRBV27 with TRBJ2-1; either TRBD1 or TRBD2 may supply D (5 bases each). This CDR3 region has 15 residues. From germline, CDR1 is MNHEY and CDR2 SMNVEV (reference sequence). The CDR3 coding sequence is TGTGCCAGCAGTGTATCGAGGGACGGGGCCGCTGAGCAGTTCTTC. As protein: CASSVSRDGAAEQFF.

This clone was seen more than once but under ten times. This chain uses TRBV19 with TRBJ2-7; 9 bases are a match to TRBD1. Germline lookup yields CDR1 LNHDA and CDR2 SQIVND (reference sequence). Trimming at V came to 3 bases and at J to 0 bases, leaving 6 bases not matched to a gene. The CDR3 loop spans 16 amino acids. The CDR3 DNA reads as TGTGCCAGTAGTATCAAGGGGACAGGGCCCTCCTACGAGCAGTACTTC. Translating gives CASSIKGTGPSYEQYF. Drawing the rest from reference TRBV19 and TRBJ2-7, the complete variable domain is DGGITQSPKYLFRKEGQNVTLSCEQNLNHDAMYWYRQDPGQGLRLIYYSQIVNDFQKGDIAEGYSVSREKKESFPLTVTSAQKNPTAFYLCASSIKGTGPSYEQYFGPGTRLTVT.

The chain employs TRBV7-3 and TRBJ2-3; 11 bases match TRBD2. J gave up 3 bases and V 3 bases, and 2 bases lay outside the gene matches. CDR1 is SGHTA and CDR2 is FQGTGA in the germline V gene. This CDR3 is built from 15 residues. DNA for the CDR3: TGTGCCAGCAGCTTGACTAGCGGGACAACAGATACGCAGTATTTT. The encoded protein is CASSLTSGTTDTQYF.

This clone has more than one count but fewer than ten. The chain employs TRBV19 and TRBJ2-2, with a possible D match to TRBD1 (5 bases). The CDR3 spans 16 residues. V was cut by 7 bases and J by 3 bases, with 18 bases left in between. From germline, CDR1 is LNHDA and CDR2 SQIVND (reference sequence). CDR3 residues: CASKGLGRMHTGELFF. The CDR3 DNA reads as TGTGCCAGTAAGGGGCTAGGGCGAATGCACACCGGGGAGCTGTTTTTT.

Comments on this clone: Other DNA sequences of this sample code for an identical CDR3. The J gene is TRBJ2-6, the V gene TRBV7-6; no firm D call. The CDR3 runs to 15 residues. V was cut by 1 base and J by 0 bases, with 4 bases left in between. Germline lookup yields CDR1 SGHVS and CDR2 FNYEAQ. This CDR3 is CASSLGGSGANVLTF. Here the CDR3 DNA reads TGTGCCAGCAGCTTAGGGGGCTCTGGGGCCAACGTCCTGACTTTC.

The CDR3 region is CASRTGTAANYGYTF. DNA of the CDR3: TGTGCCAGTAGGACCGGGACAGCGGCTAACTATGGCTACACCTTC. The rearrangement uses TRBV19 and TRBJ1-2; 7 positions agree with TRBD1. J gave up 0 bases and V 6 bases, and 7 bases lay outside the gene matches. CDR1 and CDR2 from the germline V gene are LNHDA and SQIVND (reference sequence). The CDR3 loop spans 15 amino acids.